The 2 T cell receptor beta chains presented below share a single source sample, sequenced in a study of OX40 agonist ivuxolimab in advanced cancers. Produced via immunoSEQ multiplex PCR; TCRdb's table is partial and in-frame only. This sample has around 47,000 clones, with over 65% found just once. The sequencing used CD4+ or CD8+ T cells sorted from blood, collected in a trial of the OX40 agonist ivuxolimab. Source of these receptors: an adult with an advanced solid tumor such as melanoma, head and neck, liver or kidney cancer.

The chain employs TRBV4-1 and TRBJ2-1; D possibly corresponds to TRBD2 (6 bases). Germline values: CDR1 MGHRA, CDR2 YSYEKL. The CDR3 totals 16 residues. V was shortened by 3 bases and J by 8 bases, with 20 bases between the two germline ends. CDR3 bases: TGCGCCAGCAGCCACCCGGAGGGCCCAAAGGTCTATGAGCAGTTCTTC. Protein: CASSHPEGPKVYEQFF.

The chain employs TRBV28 and TRBJ1-6, with D unclear. Per germline, CDR1 MDHEN and CDR2 SYDVKM. The CDR3 consists of 16 residues. V lost 3 bases and J 0 bases, leaving 9 bases between the germline ends. CDR3: CASSLARSSYNSPLHF. CDR3 nucleotides: TGTGCCAGCAGTTTGGCACGGAGCTCCTATAATTCACCCCTCCACTTT.